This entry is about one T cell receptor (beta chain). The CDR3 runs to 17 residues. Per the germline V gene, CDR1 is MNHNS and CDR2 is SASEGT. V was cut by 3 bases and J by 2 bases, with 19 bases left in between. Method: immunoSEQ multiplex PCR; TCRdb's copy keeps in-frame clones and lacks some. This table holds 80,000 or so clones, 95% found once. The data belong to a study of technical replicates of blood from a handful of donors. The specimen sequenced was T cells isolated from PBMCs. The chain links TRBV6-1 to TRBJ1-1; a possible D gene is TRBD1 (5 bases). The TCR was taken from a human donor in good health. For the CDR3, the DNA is TGTGCCAGCAGTGACCTTTTTTTGGCAGGGATTAACACTGAAGCTTTCTTT. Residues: CASSDLFLAGINTEAFF.